The 27 T cell receptor beta chains below come from one sample, sequenced in a study of T cell responses to AZD1222 COVID-19 vaccine (dated by TCRdb to about 2021). What the time point label conveys for this sample: baseline before first vaccination. Preparation of the library involved the immunoSEQ multiplex PCR assay. TCRdb stores this immuneACCESS table with in-frame sequences only. Part of the clones is absent; in the studies checked, under half of the shortfall reflects unresolved V genes, and no reason is known for the rest. The sample has about 140,000 clones on record, around four fifths of them singletons. 4.1% of the sample is held by the ten biggest clonotypes. Source: peripheral blood, taken on day 0 of AZD1222 vaccination. These receptors were collected from an adult in good health.

The chain recombines TRBV5-1 with TRBJ1-2; D is undetermined. V was trimmed by 4 bases and J by 4 bases, leaving 8 bases between them. The CDR3 length is 12 residues. Germline V gives CDR1 SGHRS, CDR2 YFSETQ. Here the CDR3 reads CASSSSLYGYTF. CDR3 in DNA: TGCGCCAGCAGCAGTAGTCTCTATGGCTACACCTTC.

The rearrangement joins TRBV5-4 to TRBJ2-7, with 8 nucleotides matching TRBD1. CDR1 is SGHNT, CDR2 YYREEE, per germline (reference sequence). The junction had 8 bases not matched to a gene; V was cut back by 4 bases and J by 2 bases. There are 15 residues in the CDR3. CDR3 DNA: TGTGCCAGCAGCCCGCGACAGGGGAACCCCTACGAGCAGTACTTC. Encoded protein: CASSPRQGNPYEQYF. Supplemented by reference TRBV5-4 and TRBJ2-7, the full variable domain reads ETGVTQSPTHLIKTRGQQVTLRCSSQSGHNTVSWYQQALGQGPQFIFQYYREEENGRGNFPPRFSGLQFPNYSSELNVNALELDDSALYLCASSPRQGNPYEQYFGPGTRLTVT.

As concerns this clone: Other DNA sequences in this sample translate to the same CDR3. This chain links TRBV5-1 with TRBJ1-1; no reliable D call. This CDR3 is 14 amino acids long. Trimming removed 0 bases from V and 0 bases from J, with 6 bases in between. In germline, CDR1 is SGHRS, CDR2 YFSETQ. The CDR3 DNA is TGCGCCAGCAGCTTGGAACGCTTGAACACTGAAGCTTTCTTT. Its protein is CASSLERLNTEAFF. Variable domain in full (rest from reference TRBV5-1 and TRBJ1-1): KAGVTQTPRYLIKTRGQQVTLSCSPISGHRSVSWYQQTPGQGLQFLFEYFSETQRNKGNFPGRFSGRQFSNSRSEMNVSTLELGDSALYLCASSLERLNTEAFFGQGTRLTVV.

The gene calls are TRBV27 and TRBJ2-7; D is undetermined. Germline CDR1 reads MNHEY; CDR2 reads SMNVEV (reference sequence). Trimming removed 2 bases from V and 2 bases from J, with 10 bases in between. This CDR3 has 14 residues. The CDR3 here is CASSLIGGTYEQYF. The CDR3 region has the DNA TGTGCCAGCAGTTTAATCGGCGGTACCTACGAGCAGTACTTC.

This rearrangement joins TRBV9 to TRBJ1-3; D possibly corresponds to TRBD1 (6 bases). V gave up 4 bases and J gave up 0 bases, with 11 bases separating them. Germline assignment: CDR1 SGDLS and CDR2 YYNGEE. The CDR3 runs to 15 residues. The DNA of the CDR3 is TGTGCCAGCAGCAGAGGGGGAATCTCTGGAAACACCATATATTTT. It is translated as CASSRGGISGNTIYF.

This clone was seen a handful of times. The chain recombines TRBV16 with TRBJ1-1, with 7 bases matching TRBD1. With 2 bases clipped from V and 11 bases from J, the junction kept 17 bases outside the gene matches. There are 16 residues in the CDR3. The V gene's germline CDR1 is KGHSY and CDR2 FQNENV. The CDR3 DNA follows: TGTGCCAGCAGCCAAGGTGCCCCAGGGGGTCTAGTTCGGGCTTTCTTT. Encoded protein: CASSQGAPGGLVRAFF.

The CDR3 reads CASSSPTSGRYNEQFF. CDR3 coding DNA: TGTGCCAGCAGTTCCCCCACTAGCGGACGCTACAATGAGCAGTTCTTC. This rearrangement joins TRBV6-5 to TRBJ2-1, with 8 bases identical to TRBD2. The V segment lost 4 bases and the J segment 3 bases; nucleotides outside the gene matches: 8. Germline V gene lookup returns CDR1 MNHEY and CDR2 SVGAGI. The CDR3 totals 16 residues.

This clone occurred once. CDR3 loop: CASSPTGNTEAFF. Written as DNA, the CDR3 is TGTGCCAGCAGCCCTACAGGGAACACTGAAGCTTTCTTT. This rearrangement joins TRBV12-3 or TRBV12-4 to TRBJ1-1, with D perhaps matching TRBD1 (5 bases). The CDR3 has 13 residues. V shed 6 bases and J shed 1 base, with 9 bases lying between them.

This sequence joins TRBV5-5 and TRBJ2-4; D is tentatively TRBD1 or TRBD2 (6 bases each). V lost 4 bases and J 7 bases, leaving 24 bases between the germline ends. The CDR3 is 17 amino acids. CDR1 is SGHKS and CDR2 is YYEKEE in the germline V gene (reference sequence). This CDR3 is CASSLQRDQGRRNIQYF. CDR3 bases: TGTGCCAGCAGCCTGCAGCGTGACCAGGGGAGGAGGAACATTCAGTACTTC. The entire variable domain, with the rest obtained from reference TRBV5-5 and TRBJ2-4, is as follows: DAGVTQSPTHLIKTRGQQVTLRCSPISGHKSVSWYQQVLGQGPQFIFQYYEKEERGRGNFPDRFSARQFPNYSSELNVNALLLGDSALYLCASSLQRDQGRRNIQYFGAGTRLSVL.

V usage is TRBV15 and J usage is TRBJ2-1; 8 nucleotides match TRBD1. This CDR3 has 14 amino acids. Germline lookup yields CDR1 LNHNV and CDR2 YYDKDF (reference sequence). Germline trimming cut 9 bases from V and 6 bases from J; bases unmatched to any gene: 10. The CDR3 region has the DNA TGTGCCACGTCCGGGGACAGGTCTATCAATGAGCAGTTCTTC. It yields the protein CATSGDRSINEQFF.

This clone came up once. This chain joins TRBV30 and TRBJ1-2; D call uncertain. The CDR3 covers 12 residues. Trimming removed 1 base at V and 4 bases at J, with 7 bases between. From germline, CDR1 is GTSNPN and CDR2 SVGIG (reference sequence). CDR3 amino acids: CAWSEGGYGYTF. Written as DNA, the CDR3 is TGTGCCTGGAGTGAAGGAGGCTATGGCTACACCTTC.

The chain recombines TRBV28 with TRBJ1-1, with D tentatively TRBD1 (5 bases). The V gene lost 3 bases and the J gene lost 4 bases, with 6 bases spanning the gap. There are 12 residues in the CDR3. Germline V gene lookup returns CDR1 MDHEN and CDR2 SYDVKM. CDR3 region: CASSFGTTEAFF. The CDR3 DNA reads TGTGCCAGCAGTTTCGGGACCACTGAAGCTTTCTTT. The whole variable domain, filled in from reference TRBV28 and TRBJ1-1, reads DVKVTQSSRYLVKRTGEKVFLECVQDMDHENMFWYRQDPGLGLRLIYFSYDVKMKEKGDIPEGYSVSREKKERFSLILESASTNQTSMYLCASSFGTTEAFFGQGTRLTVV.

The CDR3 DNA reads as TGTGCCAGCAGTTTAGGGGGACAGGGCGACTATGGCTACACCTTC. Translated, it gives CASSLGGQGDYGYTF. The chain employs TRBV28 and TRBJ1-2; 9 bases fit TRBD1. The CDR3 spans 15 residues. Germline CDR1 reads MDHEN; CDR2 reads SYDVKM. J gave up 3 bases and V 2 bases, and 4 bases lay outside the gene matches.

V and J are TRBV9 and TRBJ1-2; 9 nucleotides agree with TRBD1. The germline V gene has CDR1 SGDLS and CDR2 YYNGEE. The junction had 7 bases not matched to a gene; V was cut back by 3 bases and J by 4 bases. The CDR3 has 15 residues. The CDR3 region has the DNA TGTGCCAGCAGCGCCCGCCAGACAGGGGGCTATGGCTACACCTTC. This translates into CASSARQTGGYGYTF.

The chain joins TRBV19 to TRBJ2-2; TRBD1 matches at 8 bases. Germline loops: CDR1 LNHDA, CDR2 SQIVND (reference sequence). The CDR3 runs to 17 residues. V trimming: 1 base; J trimming: 5 bases; junction bases outside the gene matches: 9. The CDR3 loop is CASSIGQGASGTGELFF. Here the CDR3 DNA reads TGTGCCAGTAGTATAGGGCAGGGGGCGTCAGGAACCGGGGAGCTGTTTTTT.

This clone is a singleton in its sample. V is TRBV30 and J is TRBJ1-5, with TRBD1 matching 9 bases. The CDR3 totals 15 residues. In germline, CDR1 is GTSNPN, CDR2 SVGIG (reference sequence). Germline trimming cut 2 bases from V and 5 bases from J; bases unmatched to any gene: 7. Here the CDR3 DNA reads TGTGCCTGGAGTCCGATTACAGGGGGCCATCAGCCCCAGCATTTT. Protein: CAWSPITGGHQPQHF.

The chain employs TRBV9 and TRBJ2-5, with D maybe TRBD2 (5 bases). Per germline, CDR1 SGDLS and CDR2 YYNGEE. V was trimmed by 0 bases and J by 2 bases, leaving 14 bases between them. The CDR3 spans 16 residues. The CDR3 DNA is TGTGCCAGCAGCGTAGCTACGAGGGAAGGGCAAGAGACCCAGTACTTC. It is translated as CASSVATREGQETQYF.

The genes are TRBV7-3 and TRBJ1-1; a weak D match, TRBD1 (5 bases). CDR1 is SGHTA and CDR2 is FQGTGA in the germline V gene. Trimming took off 5 bases at V and 3 bases at J, with 10 bases between the two ends. The CDR3 has 13 amino acids. The CDR3, as DNA: TGTGCCAGCAGCCCAGGGACTTACACTGAAGCTTTCTTT. Protein sequence: CASSPGTYTEAFF.

The chain uses TRBV19 and TRBJ1-5; D ambiguous. V was shortened by 0 bases and J by 11 bases, with 11 bases between the two germline ends. The CDR3 loop spans 13 amino acids. Germline V gene sequence: CDR1 LNHDA, CDR2 SQIVND (reference sequence). The CDR3 nucleotides are TGTGCCAGTAGTATAGAGGCGCGAGGGTCCCAGCATTTT. Protein: CASSIEARGSQHF.

V gene TRBV29-1 combines with J gene TRBJ1-2, with 8 bases that match TRBD1. In germline, CDR1 is SQVTM, CDR2 ANQGSEA. The CDR3 runs 11 residues. Trimming at V came to 6 bases and at J to 7 bases, leaving 4 bases not matched to a gene. The CDR3 DNA reads as TGCAGCGTCACAGGGGGACGTGGCTACACCTTC. This codes for CSVTGGRGYTF. The entire variable domain, with the rest obtained from reference TRBV29-1 and TRBJ1-2, is as follows: SAVISQKPSRDICQRGTSLTIQCQVDSQVTMMFWYRQQPGQSLTLIATANQGSEATYESGFVIDKFPISRPNLTFSTLTVSNMSPEDSSIYLCSVTGGRGYTFGSGTRLTVV.

The chain has TRBV5-4 and TRBJ1-2; D perhaps matches TRBD1 (5 bases). The CDR3 has 17 residues. Germline V gene sequence: CDR1 SGHNT, CDR2 YYREEE (reference sequence). The V end lost 4 bases, the J end lost 3 bases, and 22 bases lay between the germline ends. The CDR3 DNA is TGTGCCAGCAGCGCTACAGGAAGTAGGAGAATTTACTATGGCTACACCTTC. Protein: CASSATGSRRIYYGYTF.

J is TRBJ1-1 and V is TRBV19; no definite D call. V was shortened by 7 bases and J by 1 base, with 13 bases between the two germline ends. Germline CDR1 and CDR2: LNHDA and SQIVND (reference sequence). The CDR3 totals 14 residues. The DNA for the CDR3 is TGTGCCAGTAAGTGGCCAGGAACGAACACTGAAGCTTTCTTT. It encodes CASKWPGTNTEAFF.

The rearrangement links TRBV27 to TRBJ1-4; 9 bases fit TRBD1. With 6 bases clipped from V and 8 bases from J, the junction kept 7 bases outside the gene matches. Per the germline V gene, CDR1 is MNHEY and CDR2 is SMNVEV (reference sequence). The CDR3 loop spans 14 amino acids. The CDR3 sequence is CASRRTGVGEKLFF. The CDR3 bases are TGTGCCAGCAGGCGGACAGGGGTAGGCGAAAAACTGTTTTTT.

The CDR3 bases are TGTGCCAGCAGTGAACTGATCCTGAAGCGGGCTTTCTTT. Its translation: CASSELILKRAFF. The gene calls are TRBV6-1 and TRBJ1-1; no firm D call. Trimming pared 2 bases from V and 11 bases from J, leaving 15 bases between. The germline gives CDR1 MNHNS, CDR2 SASEGT. The CDR3 is 13 residues long.

J is TRBJ2-3 and V is TRBV28; D may be TRBD1 or TRBD2 (5 bases each). CDR1 and CDR2 from the germline V gene are MDHEN and SYDVKM. V gave up 6 bases and J gave up 2 bases, with 15 bases separating them. The CDR3 covers 15 residues. CDR3 loop: CASRGTRSDTDTQYF. The DNA of the CDR3 is TGTGCCAGCAGGGGGACGAGGTCGGACACAGATACGCAGTATTTT.

The chain joins TRBV9 to TRBJ2-1; 9 bases agree with TRBD2. In germline, CDR1 is SGDLS, CDR2 YYNGEE. V gave up 0 bases and J gave up 5 bases; unmatched junction bases: 3. The CDR3 contains 15 residues. The CDR3 nucleotides are TGTGCCAGCAGCGTAGGCGGGGGGGCAGACAATGAGCAGTTCTTC. Encoded protein: CASSVGGGADNEQFF.

This clone was seen only once. The V gene is TRBV11-2, the J gene TRBJ2-7; D is possibly TRBD1 or TRBD2 (5 bases each). Trimming left V 3 bases short and J 2 bases short, with 14 bases between. CDR1 and CDR2 (germline): SGHAT, FQNNGV. The CDR3 runs to 15 residues. CDR3 nucleotide sequence: TGTGCCAGCAGCTTCCAAACGGGGCTAACCTACGAGCAGTACTTC. It translates to CASSFQTGLTYEQYF.